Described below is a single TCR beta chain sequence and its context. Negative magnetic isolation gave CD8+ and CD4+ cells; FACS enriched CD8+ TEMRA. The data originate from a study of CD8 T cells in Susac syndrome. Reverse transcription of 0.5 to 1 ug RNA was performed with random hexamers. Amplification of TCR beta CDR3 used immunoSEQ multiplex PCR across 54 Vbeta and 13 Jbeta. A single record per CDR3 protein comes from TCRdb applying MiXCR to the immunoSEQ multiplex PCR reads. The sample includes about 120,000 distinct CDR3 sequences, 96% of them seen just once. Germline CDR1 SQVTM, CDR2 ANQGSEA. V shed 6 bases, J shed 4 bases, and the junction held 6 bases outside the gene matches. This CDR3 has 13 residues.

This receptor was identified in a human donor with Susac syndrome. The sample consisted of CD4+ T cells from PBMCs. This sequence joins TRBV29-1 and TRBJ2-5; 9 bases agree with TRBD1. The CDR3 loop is CSVEQGARETQYF. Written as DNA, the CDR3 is TGCAGCGTCGAACAGGGGGCAAGAGAGACCCAGTACTTC.